This T cell receptor (beta chain) was recovered during a study (dated by TCRdb to the mid-2010s). At the level of the whole study: The study set out to test whether tumor-infiltrating Tregs in breast cancer get recruited from blood Tregs or are instead converted in situ from other CD4+ T cell subsets. Results the study describes overall, beyond this receptor: Tumor-infiltrating Treg TCR alpha and beta sequences overlapped most with tumor naive CD4+ T cells, then with blood naive CD4+ T cells. The larger-cohort validation was restricted to a single TCR beta V-J rearrangement rather than whole repertoires. In terms of TCR gene usage, tumor memory CD4+ T cells clustered together with blood and lymph node memory CD4+ cells, as well as with lymph node naive CD4+ cells.

The Miltenyi Naive CD4+ T Cell Isolation kit was used to purify naive CD4+ T cells, and Tregs were depleted with CD25 microbeads. Mononuclear cells from lymph nodes or 50 ml of peripheral blood were isolated by Ficoll density gradient centrifugation. Sorted cell populations were confirmed by FACS to exceed 90% purity. Receptors were amplified or captured by multiplex PCR. The sequencing machine was an Ion Torrent PGM. The study's own analysis went as follows. For each of nine subset-tissue groups, sequencing data from the five patients were pooled, and the groups were then compared using unsupervised clustering of TCR gene usage. Repertoire similarity was calculated with the Morisita-Horn index, weighting shared sequences by their contribution to each repertoire. TCRdb reran the public reads through fastp at Q25 and MiXCR, keeping productive beta chains. CDR3 protein duplicates are merged, each entry listing the most common genes and DNA. For this entry, the V and J calls and clone size follow TCRdb and not the study's own pipeline. The sample table contains 400 to 500 distinct CDR3 sequences; only one count was recorded for about 19% of them. The top ten clones comprise around a third of the sample.

By sample share, this clonotype is large (0.1 to 1%). Its antigen specificity is not known. No much larger clone is present one base from it, and per-base qualities are unavailable. This clonotype was obtained from a female donor with breast cancer. The sequencing input was naive CD4+ T cells sorted from blood. The cell subset or site label, as the study defines it: naive CD4+ T cells, CD4+CD45RA+CD25-.

The DNA sequence follows: TGTGCCAGCAGTTTAGGGCAGAACTATGGCTACACCTTC. This codes for CASSLGQNYGYTF. Recombination connected TRBV12-3 or TRBV12-4 to TRBJ1-2, with the D segment identity uncertain. The germline ends are 5 bases apart after V is trimmed by 1 base and J by 2 bases. The CDR3 measures 13 amino acids from cysteine to phenylalanine. The sequence is cut down to CDR3 DNA, 39 bases in frame from base 1.